This TCR beta chain appears in the sequencing data of a study of blood T cell repertoires in COVID-19. CDR1 is LGHDT, CDR2 YNNKEL, per germline (reference sequence). The ends were cut back, 5 bases at V and 6 bases at J, with 20 bases in the middle. The CDR3 is 16 residues long. Repertoires were generated with immunoSEQ multiplex PCR, while TCRdb's copy carries only in-frame clones and drops some. In the table there are more than 100,000 clones, 75% to 90% of which are singletons. The sequence derives from a man aged 40-49 years with acute or convalescent COVID-19. What was sequenced was peripheral blood. This chain connects TRBV3-1 (or the pseudogene TRBV3-2) to TRBJ1-5; weak D call: TRBD1 (6 bases). The DNA of the CDR3 is TGTGCCAGCAGCGCCCGGGACACTCGGGGGGCTCAGCCCCAGCATTTT. It is translated as CASSARDTRGAQPQHF.